Below, 10 T cell receptor beta chains from the same sample are listed, as sequenced in a study of vaccination effects on CD4 cells after COVID-19. Only in-frame clones appear in the TCRdb table, and some are missing; sequencing was by immunoSEQ multiplex PCR. The top ten hold about 10% of the sample, which has around 26,000 clones, around 70% seen once. Their target antigens are unknown. Culturing for around ten days preceded CD4+ T cell isolation. The specimen comprised CD4+ T cells from PBMCs cultured without peptide, sampled before COVID-19 vaccination. These receptors were obtained from a human donor who received a COVID-19 vaccine.

This clone was seen only once. This sequence joins TRBV9 and TRBJ2-7, with 7 bases matching TRBD1. Unmatched junction bases numbered 11, after V lost 4 bases and J lost 4 bases. The CDR3 extends over 15 amino acids. Germline V gene lookup returns CDR1 SGDLS and CDR2 YYNGEE. DNA for the CDR3: TGTGCCAGCAGCACAGACGGGACAGACTTTTACGAGCAGTACTTC. This translates into CASSTDGTDFYEQYF.

The genes are TRBV18 and TRBJ1-1, with TRBD1 identical over 8 bases. The CDR3 loop spans 15 amino acids. Germline loops: CDR1 KGHSH, CDR2 LQKENI. V trimming: 3 bases; J trimming: 4 bases; junction bases outside the gene matches: 7. The CDR3 DNA sequence: TGTGCCAGCTCACCCGACAGGGGAGAGGGCACTGAAGCTTTCTTT. This sequence encodes CASSPDRGEGTEAFF.

The chain employs TRBV7-2 and TRBJ2-7, with TRBD1 identical over 8 bases. V gave up 4 bases and J gave up 12 bases; unmatched junction bases: 11. Per the germline V gene, CDR1 is SGHTA and CDR2 is FQGNSA. The CDR3 has 13 amino acids. The CDR3 reads CASSSTSAGTGYF. DNA of the CDR3: TGTGCCAGCAGCTCAACCTCCGCCGGGACAGGGTACTTC.

The genes are TRBV3-1 (or the pseudogene TRBV3-2) and TRBJ1-1; D unclear. Germline V gene lookup returns CDR1 LGHDT and CDR2 YNNKEL (reference sequence). The CDR3 length is 16 residues. With 5 bases removed from V and 3 bases from J, the gap between germline ends came to 19 bases. This CDR3 is CASSSPRTGNHTEAFF. CDR3 nucleotides: TGTGCCAGCAGCTCACCACGGACCGGGAATCACACTGAAGCTTTCTTT.

The CDR3 loop is CASSLVGDGYTF. For the CDR3, the DNA is TGTGCCAGCAGCTTGGTAGGGGATGGCTACACCTTC. This chain joins TRBV5-6 and TRBJ1-2, with D possibly TRBD1 on 5 matching bases. The CDR3 covers 12 residues. Germline V CDR1 and CDR2: SGHDT, YYEEEE. Trimming shortened V by 0 bases and J by 6 bases, and 6 bases separated the two germline ends.

The chain has TRBV3-1 (or the pseudogene TRBV3-2) and TRBJ2-2; 7 bases line up with TRBD1. V trimming: 4 bases; J trimming: 3 bases; junction bases outside the gene matches: 5. The CDR3 runs to 15 residues. From germline, CDR1 is LGHDT and CDR2 YNNKEL (reference sequence). The CDR3 loop reads CASSLRQGYTGELFF. The CDR3 DNA sequence: TGTGCCAGCAGCCTCCGACAGGGATACACCGGGGAGCTGTTTTTT.

The rearrangement joins TRBV19 to TRBJ2-7; D is possibly TRBD2 (5 bases). The germline V and J ends were trimmed by 8 bases and 2 bases, with 16 bases remaining between them. Germline V gene data show CDR1 as LNHDA and CDR2 as SQIVND (reference sequence). This CDR3 is built from 14 residues. CDR3: CASPLAGGTYEQYF. In DNA, the CDR3 is TGTGCCAGTCCCCTTGCGGGCGGTACCTACGAGCAGTACTTC.

The V gene is TRBV9, the J gene TRBJ2-2; 7 bases map to TRBD2. V lost 1 base and J lost 2; bases outside the gene matches: 2. The CDR3 sequence is 15 residues long. CDR1 and CDR2 (germline): SGDLS, YYNGEE. The CDR3 region is CASSVLAANTGELFF. The CDR3 region has the DNA TGTGCCAGCAGCGTACTAGCGGCAAACACCGGGGAGCTGTTTTTT.

The J gene is TRBJ1-6, the V gene TRBV5-5, with no clear D. The CDR3 contains 13 residues. Trimming left V 2 bases short and J 8 bases short, with 8 bases between. The germline gives CDR1 SGHKS, CDR2 YYEKEE (reference sequence). The CDR3 DNA is TGTGCCAGCAGCTTACCGGAATATTCACCCCTCCACTTT. It encodes CASSLPEYSPLHF. The full variable domain, in which reference TRBV5-5 and TRBJ1-6 provide the parts outside the CDR3, is DAGVTQSPTHLIKTRGQQVTLRCSPISGHKSVSWYQQVLGQGPQFIFQYYEKEERGRGNFPDRFSARQFPNYSSELNVNALLLGDSALYLCASSLPEYSPLHFGNGTRLTVT.

The chain carries TRBV15 and TRBJ1-1; TRBD1 matches 7 bases. CDR3 length: 19 residues. From germline, CDR1 is LNHNV and CDR2 YYDKDF (reference sequence). V gave up 0 bases and J gave up 1 base; unmatched junction bases: 14. Written as DNA, the CDR3 is TGTGCCACCAGCAGAGATAGGGTTTTTGGGGACAGTAGGAACACTGAAGCTTTCTTT. As protein: CATSRDRVFGDSRNTEAFF.